This TCR beta chain appears in the sequencing data of a study of blood T cell repertoires in COVID-19. In Seattle, patients joined the study during active infection and were tracked longitudinally. Sequencing was performed with immunoSEQ multiplex PCR; in TCRdb, only in-frame clones are kept and a portion is missing. This repertoire shows under 200,000 clones, 70% to 90% found once; its top ten account for under 3%. This TCR came from a woman aged 80 or over with COVID-19, enrolled during active disease. What was sequenced was peripheral blood.

CDR3 loop: CASSLGASGPGSETQYF. CDR3 sequence (DNA): TGTGCCAGCAGCCTCGGAGCTAGCGGGCCGGGGAGTGAGACCCAGTACTTC. V gene TRBV7-9 combines with J gene TRBJ2-5, with 8 bases lining up with TRBD2. Germline V gene lookup returns CDR1 SEHNR and CDR2 FQNEAQ (reference sequence). The CDR3 is 17 residues long. Trimming cost V 5 bases and J 5 bases; bases outside gene matches: 16. The whole variable domain, filled in from reference TRBV7-9 and TRBJ2-5, reads DTGVSQNPRHKITKRGQNVTFRCDPISEHNRLYWYRQTLGQGPEFLTYFQNEAQLEKSRLLSDRFSAERPKGSFSTLEIQRTEQGDSAMYLCASSLGASGPGSETQYFGPGTRLLVL.